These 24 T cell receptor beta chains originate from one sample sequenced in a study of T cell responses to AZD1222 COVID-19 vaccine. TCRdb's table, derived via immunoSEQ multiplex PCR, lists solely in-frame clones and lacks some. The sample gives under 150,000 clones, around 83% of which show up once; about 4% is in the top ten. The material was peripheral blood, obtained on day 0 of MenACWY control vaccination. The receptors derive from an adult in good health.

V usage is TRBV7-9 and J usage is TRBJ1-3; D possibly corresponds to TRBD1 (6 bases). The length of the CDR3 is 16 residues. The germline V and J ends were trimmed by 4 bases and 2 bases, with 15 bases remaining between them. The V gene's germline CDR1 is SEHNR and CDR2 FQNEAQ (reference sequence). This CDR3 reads CASSSLTGAAGNTIYF. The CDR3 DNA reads TGTGCCAGCAGCTCCCTAACGGGGGCGGCTGGAAACACCATATATTTT.

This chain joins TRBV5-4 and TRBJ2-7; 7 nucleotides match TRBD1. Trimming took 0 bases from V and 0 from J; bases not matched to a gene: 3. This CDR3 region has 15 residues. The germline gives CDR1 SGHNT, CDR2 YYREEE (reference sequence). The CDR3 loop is CASSLAGTASYEQYF. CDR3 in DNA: TGTGCCAGCAGCTTGGCCGGGACAGCCTCCTACGAGCAGTACTTC.

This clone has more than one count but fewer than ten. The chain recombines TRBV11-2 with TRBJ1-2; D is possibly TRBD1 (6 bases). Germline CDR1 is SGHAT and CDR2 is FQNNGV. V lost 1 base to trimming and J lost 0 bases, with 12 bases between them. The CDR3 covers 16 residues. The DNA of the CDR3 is TGTGCCAGCAGCTTAGCCGCGACAGGCCCTAACTATGGCTACACCTTC. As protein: CASSLAATGPNYGYTF.

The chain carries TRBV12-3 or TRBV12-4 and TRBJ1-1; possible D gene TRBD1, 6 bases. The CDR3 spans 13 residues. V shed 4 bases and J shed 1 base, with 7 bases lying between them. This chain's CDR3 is CASSYRENTEAFF. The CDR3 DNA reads TGTGCCAGCAGTTACAGGGAGAACACTGAAGCTTTCTTT.

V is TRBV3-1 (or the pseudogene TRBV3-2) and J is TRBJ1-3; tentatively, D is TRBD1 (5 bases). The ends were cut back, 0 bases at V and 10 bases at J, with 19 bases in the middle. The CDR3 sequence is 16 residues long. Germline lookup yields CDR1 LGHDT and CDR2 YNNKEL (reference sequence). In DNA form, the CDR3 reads TGTGCCAGCAGCCAAGATCGACCCCAGGGTGGAGGTACCATATATTTT. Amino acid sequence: CASSQDRPQGGGTIYF.

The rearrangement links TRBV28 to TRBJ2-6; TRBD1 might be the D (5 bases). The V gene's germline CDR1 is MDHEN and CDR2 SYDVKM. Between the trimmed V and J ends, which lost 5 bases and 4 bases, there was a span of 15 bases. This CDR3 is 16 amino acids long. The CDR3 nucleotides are TGTGCCAGCAGTCCCAGGGAACTGGGAGGGGCCAACGTCCTGACTTTC. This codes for CASSPRELGGANVLTF.

CDR3 coding DNA: TGCAGCGTCCTAACCCATCTCGGGACAGGGGTGGGCGAGCAGTACTTC. Translating it yields CSVLTHLGTGVGEQYF. The V call is TRBV29-1, the J call TRBJ2-7; 10 bases map to TRBD1. Germline assignment: CDR1 SQVTM and CDR2 ANQGSEA. The CDR3 consists of 16 residues. The V gene end was trimmed by 6 bases and the J gene end by 6 bases; junction bases not matched to a gene: 17.

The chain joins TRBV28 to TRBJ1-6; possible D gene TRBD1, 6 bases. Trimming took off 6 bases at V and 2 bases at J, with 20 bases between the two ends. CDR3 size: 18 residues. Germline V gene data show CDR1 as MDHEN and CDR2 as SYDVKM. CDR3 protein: CASSASGMGGPYNSPLHF. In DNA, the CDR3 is TGTGCCAGCAGCGCTTCGGGGATGGGGGGCCCCTATAATTCACCCCTCCACTTT. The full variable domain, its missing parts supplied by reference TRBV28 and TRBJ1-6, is DVKVTQSSRYLVKRTGEKVFLECVQDMDHENMFWYRQDPGLGLRLIYFSYDVKMKEKGDIPEGYSVSREKKERFSLILESASTNQTSMYLCASSASGMGGPYNSPLHFGNGTRLTVT.

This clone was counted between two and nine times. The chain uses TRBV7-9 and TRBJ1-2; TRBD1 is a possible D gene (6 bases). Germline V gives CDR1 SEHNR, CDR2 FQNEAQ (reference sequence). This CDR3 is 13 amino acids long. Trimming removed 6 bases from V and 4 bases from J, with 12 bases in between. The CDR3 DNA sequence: TGTGCCAGCAGTCAGGGACACCTCTATGGCTACACCTTC. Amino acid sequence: CASSQGHLYGYTF.

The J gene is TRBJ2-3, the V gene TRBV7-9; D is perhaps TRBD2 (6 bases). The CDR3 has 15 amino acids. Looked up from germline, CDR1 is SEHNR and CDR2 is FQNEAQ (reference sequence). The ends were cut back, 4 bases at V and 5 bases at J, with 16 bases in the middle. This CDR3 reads CASSSRLEARDTQYF. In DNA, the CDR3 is TGTGCCAGCAGCTCTCGACTAGAGGCGAGAGATACGCAGTATTTT.

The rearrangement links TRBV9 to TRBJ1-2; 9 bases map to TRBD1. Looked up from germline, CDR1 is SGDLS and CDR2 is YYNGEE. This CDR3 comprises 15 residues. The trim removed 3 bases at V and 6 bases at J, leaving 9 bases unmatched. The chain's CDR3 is CASSARPGTGNGYTF. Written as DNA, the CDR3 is TGTGCCAGCAGCGCCCGTCCCGGGACAGGGAATGGCTACACCTTC.

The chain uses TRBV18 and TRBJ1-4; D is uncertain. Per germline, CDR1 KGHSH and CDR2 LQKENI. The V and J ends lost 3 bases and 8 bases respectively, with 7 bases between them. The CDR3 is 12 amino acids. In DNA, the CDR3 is TGTGCCAGCTCACCCCGAGGGGAAAAACTGTTTTTT. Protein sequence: CASSPRGEKLFF.

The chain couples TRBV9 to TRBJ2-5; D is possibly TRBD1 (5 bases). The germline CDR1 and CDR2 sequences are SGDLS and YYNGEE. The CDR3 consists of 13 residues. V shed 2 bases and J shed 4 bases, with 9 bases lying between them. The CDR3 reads CASSVDQGETQYF. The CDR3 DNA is TGTGCCAGCAGCGTTGACCAGGGAGAGACCCAGTACTTC.

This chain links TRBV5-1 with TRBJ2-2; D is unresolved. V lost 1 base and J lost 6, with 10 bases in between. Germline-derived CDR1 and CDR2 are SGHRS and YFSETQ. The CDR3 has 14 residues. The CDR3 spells CASSLISNSGELFF. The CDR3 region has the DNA TGCGCCAGCAGCTTGATTTCTAACTCCGGGGAGCTGTTTTTT.

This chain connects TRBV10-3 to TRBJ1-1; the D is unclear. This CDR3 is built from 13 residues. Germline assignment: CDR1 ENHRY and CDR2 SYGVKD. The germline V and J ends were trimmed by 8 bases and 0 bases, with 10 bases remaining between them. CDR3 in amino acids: CAISPTLNTEAFF. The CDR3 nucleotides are TGTGCCATCTCTCCTACCTTGAACACTGAAGCTTTCTTT.

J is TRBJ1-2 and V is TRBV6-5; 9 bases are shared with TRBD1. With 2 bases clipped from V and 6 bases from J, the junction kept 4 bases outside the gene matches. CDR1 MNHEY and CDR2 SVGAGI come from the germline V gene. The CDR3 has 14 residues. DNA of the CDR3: TGTGCCAGCAGTTACACAGGGGGCCTGAATGGCTACACCTTC. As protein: CASSYTGGLNGYTF.

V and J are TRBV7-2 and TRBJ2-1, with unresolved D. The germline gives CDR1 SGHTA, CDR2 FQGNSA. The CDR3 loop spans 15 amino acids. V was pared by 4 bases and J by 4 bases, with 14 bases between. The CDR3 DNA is TGTGCCAGCAGCTATGGGGATGCGAGATACAATGAGCAGTTCTTC. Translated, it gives CASSYGDARYNEQFF. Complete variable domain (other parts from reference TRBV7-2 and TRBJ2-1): GAGVSQSPSNKVTEKGKDVELRCDPISGHTALYWYRQSLGQGLEFLIYFQGNSAPDKSGLPSDRFSAERTGGSVSTLTIQRTQQEDSAVYLCASSYGDARYNEQFFGPGTRLTVL.

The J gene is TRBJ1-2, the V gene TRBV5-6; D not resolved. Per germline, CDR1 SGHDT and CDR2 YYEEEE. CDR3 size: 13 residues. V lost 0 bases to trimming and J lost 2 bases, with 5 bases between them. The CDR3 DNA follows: TGTGCCAGCAGCTTGGTCAGGAACTATGGCTACACCTTC. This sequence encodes CASSLVRNYGYTF.

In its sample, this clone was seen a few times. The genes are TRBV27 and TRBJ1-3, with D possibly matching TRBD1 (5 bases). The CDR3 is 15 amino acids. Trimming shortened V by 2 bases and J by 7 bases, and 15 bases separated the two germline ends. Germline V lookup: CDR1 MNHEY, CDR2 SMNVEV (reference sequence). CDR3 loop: CASSLLGEAGNTIYF. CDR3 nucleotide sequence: TGTGCCAGCAGTTTACTCGGGGAAGCAGGGAACACCATATATTTT.

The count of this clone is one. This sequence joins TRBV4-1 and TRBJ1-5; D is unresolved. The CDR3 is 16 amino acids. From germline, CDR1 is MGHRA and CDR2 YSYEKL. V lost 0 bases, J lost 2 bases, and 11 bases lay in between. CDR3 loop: CASSQDARTGNQPQHF. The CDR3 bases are TGCGCCAGCAGCCAAGATGCGCGGACGGGCAATCAGCCCCAGCATTTT.

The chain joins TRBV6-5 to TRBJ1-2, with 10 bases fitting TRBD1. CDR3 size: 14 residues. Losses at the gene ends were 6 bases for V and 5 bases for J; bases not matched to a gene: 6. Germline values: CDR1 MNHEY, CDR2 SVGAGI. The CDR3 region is CASRGGQGLYGYTF. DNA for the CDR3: TGTGCCAGCAGGGGGGGACAGGGGCTTTATGGCTACACCTTC.

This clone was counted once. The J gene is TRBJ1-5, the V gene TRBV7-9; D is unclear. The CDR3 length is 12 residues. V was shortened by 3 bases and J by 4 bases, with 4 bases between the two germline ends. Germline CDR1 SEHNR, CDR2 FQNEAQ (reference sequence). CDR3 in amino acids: CASSFLNQPQHF. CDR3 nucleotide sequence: TGTGCCAGCAGCTTCTTAAATCAGCCCCAGCATTTT.

The CDR3 region has the DNA TGTGCCAGCGGCAGGGGATATGGCTACACCTTC. Amino acids: CASGRGYGYTF. The V and J genes are TRBV6-5 and TRBJ1-2, with D possibly TRBD1 on 6 matching bases. This CDR3 is 11 amino acids long. V lost 8 bases, J lost 5 bases, and 9 bases lay in between. Germline CDR1 and CDR2: MNHEY and SVGAGI.

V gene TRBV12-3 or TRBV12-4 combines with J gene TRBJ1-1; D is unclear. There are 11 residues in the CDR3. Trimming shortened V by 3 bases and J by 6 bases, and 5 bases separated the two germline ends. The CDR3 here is CASSFTSEAFF. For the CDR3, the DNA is TGTGCCAGCAGTTTTACCTCTGAAGCTTTCTTT.